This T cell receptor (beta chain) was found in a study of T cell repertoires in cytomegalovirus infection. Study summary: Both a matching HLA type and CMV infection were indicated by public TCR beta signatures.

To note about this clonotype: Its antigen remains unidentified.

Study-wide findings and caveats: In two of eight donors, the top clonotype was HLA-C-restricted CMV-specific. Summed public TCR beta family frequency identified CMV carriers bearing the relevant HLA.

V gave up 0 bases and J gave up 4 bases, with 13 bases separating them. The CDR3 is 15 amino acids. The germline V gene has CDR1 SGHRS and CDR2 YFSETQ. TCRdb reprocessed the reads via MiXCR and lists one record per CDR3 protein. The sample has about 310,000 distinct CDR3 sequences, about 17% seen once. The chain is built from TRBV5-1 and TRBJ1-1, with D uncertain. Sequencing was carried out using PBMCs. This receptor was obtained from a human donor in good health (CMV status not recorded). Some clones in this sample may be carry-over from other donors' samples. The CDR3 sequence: CASSLDAARGTEAFF. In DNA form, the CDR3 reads TGCGCCAGCAGCTTGGATGCAGCCCGGGGCACTGAAGCTTTCTTT.